The 15 T cell receptor beta chains presented below share a single source sample, sequenced in a study of control samples from healthy donors and cancer patients. Profiling relied on immunoSEQ multiplex PCR, and the TCRdb table lists in-frame clones only, not all of them. The profile covers 100,000 to 150,000 clones, with about nine tenths appearing a single time and just over 7.5% taken by the ten largest. Sequencing was performed on PBMCs. Receptors were obtained from a middle-aged man with head and neck cancer.

The rearrangement uses TRBV28 and TRBJ1-2; D remains unclear. The CDR3 has 13 amino acids. The V gene lost 2 bases and the J gene lost 7 bases, with 11 bases spanning the gap. CDR1 is MDHEN, CDR2 SYDVKM, per germline. The CDR3 here is CASSLTVRSGYTF. Here the CDR3 DNA reads TGTGCCAGCAGTTTAACCGTTAGAAGTGGCTACACCTTC.

The chain employs TRBV2 and TRBJ2-7; the D gene is possibly TRBD1 (5 bases). V lost 4 bases, J lost 7 bases, and 11 bases lay in between. This CDR3 is 12 amino acids long. In germline, CDR1 is SNHLY, CDR2 FYNNEI. The CDR3 loop reads CASSARVGEQYF. The CDR3 bases are TGTGCCAGCAGTGCCAGGGTCGGGGAGCAGTACTTC.

This clone was seen repeatedly, ten times or more. The gene calls are TRBV7-2 and TRBJ1-5; the D is unclear. Germline V gives CDR1 SGHTA, CDR2 FQGNSA. The CDR3 runs to 13 residues. The ends were cut back, 5 bases at V and 6 bases at J, with 11 bases in the middle. The CDR3, as DNA: TGTGCCAGCAGCCCGGATGAGGGTCAGCCCCAGCATTTT. Residues: CASSPDEGQPQHF.

This chain links TRBV5-4 with TRBJ2-6; 8 bases line up with TRBD1. Germline V gene data show CDR1 as SGHNT and CDR2 as YYREEE (reference sequence). CDR3 length: 16 amino acids. V lost 9 bases, J lost 4 bases, and 12 bases stayed unmatched. The CDR3 nucleotides read TGTGCCAACTCCGGGACAGGCCCATCCGGGGCCAACGTCCTGACTTTC. Translated, it gives CANSGTGPSGANVLTF.

The chain uses TRBV19 and TRBJ1-6; D ambiguous. Germline V gene lookup returns CDR1 LNHDA and CDR2 SQIVND (reference sequence). This CDR3 is 18 amino acids long. Trimming removed 5 bases from V and 0 bases from J, with 17 bases in between. The CDR3 is CASSPRTAVSSYNSPLHF. CDR3 coding DNA: TGTGCCAGTAGTCCCCGGACGGCCGTAAGCTCCTATAATTCACCCCTCCACTTT.

This chain uses TRBV5-1 with TRBJ2-7; D may be TRBD1 (5 bases). The V gene lost 4 bases and the J gene lost 2 bases, with 19 bases spanning the gap. The CDR3 contains 16 residues. Looked up from germline, CDR1 is SGHRS and CDR2 is YFSETQ. Here the CDR3 DNA reads TGCGCCAGCAGCGTCGGCCAGGCAGGGTGGGCCTACGAGCAGTACTTC. Translated, it gives CASSVGQAGWAYEQYF.

A single count supports this clone. The CDR3 DNA reads as TGTGCCAGCAGCTTAGGTCGGGGACTAGCGGGAGAGACGGAGACCCAGTACTTC. It translates to CASSLGRGLAGETETQYF. The chain links TRBV5-4 to TRBJ2-5; TRBD2 aligns across 14 bases. CDR1 and CDR2 from the germline V gene are SGHNT and YYREEE (reference sequence). V shed 2 bases, J shed 5 bases, and the junction held 11 bases outside the gene matches. The CDR3 is 18 amino acids.

The chain links TRBV25-1 to TRBJ2-7; D is undetermined. The CDR3 is 13 residues long. Trimming stripped 6 bases from V and 3 bases from J, with 12 bases between. Germline V gene lookup returns CDR1 MGHDK and CDR2 SYGVNS. The CDR3 loop reads CASREPHSYEQYF. The CDR3 nucleotides read TGTGCCAGCAGGGAGCCGCACAGCTACGAGCAGTACTTC.

V and J are TRBV6-5 and TRBJ2-1; 8 bases are a match to TRBD1. Looked up from germline, CDR1 is MNHEY and CDR2 is SVGAGI. Trimming at V came to 2 bases and at J to 5 bases, leaving 5 bases not matched to a gene. The CDR3 contains 15 residues. CDR3 sequence: CASSYQGAKDNEQFF. The DNA of the CDR3 is TGTGCCAGCAGTTACCAGGGGGCGAAGGACAATGAGCAGTTCTTC.

This clone was found once. V is TRBV21-1 and J is TRBJ2-4; the DNA was not used to check the table's D call, TRBD2. TRBV21-1 is recorded as a pseudogene. This CDR3 comprises 18 residues. CDR3 bases: TGTGCCAGCAGCAAAGATGATCGCGGGAGGCCTTGCGAAAACATTCAGTACTTC. This encodes CASSKDDRGRPCENIQYF.

The V call is TRBV3-1 (or the pseudogene TRBV3-2), the J call TRBJ2-1, with D perhaps being TRBD1 or TRBD2 (5 bases each). Between the trimmed V and J ends, which lost 3 bases and 2 bases, there was a span of 8 bases. Per the germline V gene, CDR1 is LGHDT and CDR2 is YNNKEL (reference sequence). This CDR3 comprises 14 residues. For the CDR3, the DNA is TGTGCCAGCAGCCAGGGGGACCCCTACAATGAGCAGTTCTTC. Protein sequence: CASSQGDPYNEQFF.

This clone was picked up one time. This chain connects TRBV4-1 to TRBJ1-5; 7 bases match TRBD1. V lost 1 base, J lost 5 bases, and 8 bases stayed unmatched. The CDR3 spans 16 residues. Germline V gene sequence: CDR1 MGHRA, CDR2 YSYEKL. The CDR3 is CASSQAGGNSHQPQHF. The CDR3, as DNA: TGCGCCAGCAGCCAAGCAGGGGGAAATTCCCATCAGCCCCAGCATTTT.

The chain has TRBV9 and TRBJ2-1; 13 nucleotides align to TRBD2. J was trimmed by 9 bases and V by 4 bases; bases with no gene match: 4. CDR1 and CDR2 from the germline V gene are SGDLS and YYNGEE. The CDR3 extends over 14 amino acids. In DNA form, the CDR3 reads TGTGCCAGCAGCATTTGGACTAGCGGGGGTGAGCAGTTCTTC. Translating gives CASSIWTSGGEQFF.

The chain carries TRBV7-2 and TRBJ2-3; a possible D gene is TRBD2 (6 bases). The CDR3 is 16 residues long. Germline-derived CDR1 and CDR2 are SGHTA and FQGNSA. Trimming took 2 bases from V and 3 from J, leaving 15 bases between them. The CDR3 DNA sequence: TGTGCCAGCAGCTTACGGCGGGGACTGAGGACAGATACGCAGTATTTT. Its protein is CASSLRRGLRTDTQYF. The variable domain in full, with the rest retrieved from reference TRBV7-2 and TRBJ2-3, is GAGVSQSPSNKVTEKGKDVELRCDPISGHTALYWYRQSLGQGLEFLIYFQGNSAPDKSGLPSDRFSAERTGGSVSTLTIQRTQQEDSAVYLCASSLRRGLRTDTQYFGPGTRLTVL.

This rearrangement joins TRBV10-3 to TRBJ1-5; D gene uncertain. This CDR3 has 14 amino acids. Germline V CDR1 and CDR2: ENHRY, SYGVKD. V gave up 1 base and J gave up 7 bases, with 11 bases separating them. CDR3 sequence reads: CAISEYGFGQPQHF. The CDR3 nucleotides are TGTGCCATCAGTGAGTATGGATTTGGGCAGCCCCAGCATTTT.